Only a few counts were recorded for the clone carrying this T cell receptor (beta chain). The antigen is undetermined. This sample includes further DNA sequences coding for the same CDR3. CDR3 length: 14 residues. The germline CDR1 and CDR2 sequences are PRHDT and FYEKMQ (reference sequence). With 3 bases removed from V and 1 base from J, the gap between germline ends came to 7 bases. This sample stems from a study of cytomegalovirus exposure and HLA in healthy donors. The study's findings and limits: Per a prior analysis, the majority of TCR beta V segments were productive roughly 87% or roughly 30% of the time. What a later analysis showed was that several of the most significant clusters appeared linked to common viral pathogens.

60 Vbeta and 13 Jbeta primers were used in PCR. Clones were read by immunoSEQ multiplex PCR, and TCRdb kept only the in-frame ones, dropping some. The sample has 150,000 or so clones, nearly 80% seen once. The chain combines TRBV13 with TRBJ1-3, with TRBD1 as a possible D gene (6 bases). The TCR sequence derives from a woman between 50 and 59 years old in good health and CMV-seropositive. The material sequenced was PBMCs. CDR3 protein: CASSLGQSGNTIYF. CDR3 sequence (DNA): TGTGCCAGCAGCTTGGGACAATCTGGAAACACCATATATTTT.